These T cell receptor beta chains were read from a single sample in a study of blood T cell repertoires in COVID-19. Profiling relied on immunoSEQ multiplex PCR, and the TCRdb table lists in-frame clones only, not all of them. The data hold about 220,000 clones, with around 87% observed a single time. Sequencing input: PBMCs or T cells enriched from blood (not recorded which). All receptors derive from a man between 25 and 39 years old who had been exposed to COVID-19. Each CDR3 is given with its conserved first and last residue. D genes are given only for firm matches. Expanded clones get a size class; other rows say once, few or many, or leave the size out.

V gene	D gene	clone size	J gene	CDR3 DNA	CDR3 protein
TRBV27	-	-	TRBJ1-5	TGTGCCAGCAGTTTAGGGCTCCCGACCGGACAGCCCCAGCATTTT	CASSLGLPTGQPQHF
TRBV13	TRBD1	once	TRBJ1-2	TGTGCCAGCTCCCCCGGGACAGGGGGCTTAGCTAACTATGGCTACACCTTC	CASSPGTGGLANYGYTF
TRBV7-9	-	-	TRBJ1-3	TGTGCCAGCAGGGCGGAGGGAAACACCATATATTTT	CASRAEGNTIYF
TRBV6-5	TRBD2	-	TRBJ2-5	TGTGCCAGCAGTTCTTGGACTAGCGGATCTCAAGAGACCCAGTACTTC	CASSSWTSGSQETQYF
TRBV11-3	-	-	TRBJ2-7	TGTGCCAGCAGCGATAAGCCCTACGAGCAGTACTTC	CASSDKPYEQYF
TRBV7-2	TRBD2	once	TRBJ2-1	TGTGCCAGCAGCCTCGAAGGTAGGACTAGTGGTATCGATGAGCAGTTCTTC	CASSLEGRTSGIDEQFF
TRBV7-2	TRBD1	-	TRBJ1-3	TGTGCCAGCAGCTCGATCGGCGGGACAGGGCCCTCTGGAAACACCATATATTTT	CASSSIGGTGPSGNTIYF
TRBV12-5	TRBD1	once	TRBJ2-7	TGTGCTAGTGTTGCGGGACAGGGGTTTGGTGAGCAGTACTTC	CASVAGQGFGEQYF
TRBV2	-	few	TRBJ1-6	TGTGCCAGCAGTGTGATACGGGATTCACCCCTCCACTTT	CASSVIRDSPLHF
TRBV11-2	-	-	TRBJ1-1	TGTGCCAGCAGCTTATGGACGGTGGACATGAACACTGAAGCTTTCTTT	CASSLWTVDMNTEAFF
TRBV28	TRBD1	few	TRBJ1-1	TGTGCCATTTCCGGGACAGTCTCGAACACTGAAGCTTTCTTT	CAISGTVSNTEAFF
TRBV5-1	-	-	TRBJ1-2	TGCGCCAGCAGCCTCAGACAGGAAGGGACGGATGGCTACACCTTC	CASSLRQEGTDGYTF
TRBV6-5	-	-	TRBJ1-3	TGTGCCAGCTCGGCCGGGAACTCTGGAAACACCATATATTTT	CASSAGNSGNTIYF
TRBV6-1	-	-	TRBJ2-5	TGTGCCAGCAGTGAAGGTTACAGGGGGGGTTGGGAGACCCAGTACTTC	CASSEGYRGGWETQYF
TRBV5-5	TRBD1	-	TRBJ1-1	TGTGCCAGCAGCCCCAGGGGGACTGAAGCTTTCTTT	CASSPRGTEAFF
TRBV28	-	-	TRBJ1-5	TGTGCCAGCTGCGATAACCCGCCCCAGCATTTT	CASCDNPPQHF
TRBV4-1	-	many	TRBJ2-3	TGCGCCAGCAGCCAAGGCGATACTACCGTCACCCTCAACCCGCAGTATTTT	CASSQGDTTVTLNPQYF
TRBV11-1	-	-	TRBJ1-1	TGTGCCAGCAGCTTAGGGACAGTAAGTACTGAAGCTTTCTTT	CASSLGTVSTEAFF
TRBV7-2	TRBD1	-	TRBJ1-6	TGTGCCAGCAGCTTAGAGGGGGCAGGGGCATCACCCCTCCACTTT	CASSLEGAGASPLHF
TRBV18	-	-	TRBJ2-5	TGTGCCAGCTCACCACGGTCAGGGGAAGAGACCCAGTACTTC	CASSPRSGEETQYF
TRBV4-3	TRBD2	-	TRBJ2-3	TGCGCCAGCAGCCAACGGTCCCATAGCGGGGGGGCCGCAGATACGCAGTATTTT	CASSQRSHSGGAADTQYF
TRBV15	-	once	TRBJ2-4	TGTGCCACCGGCGTTAAGGGCGGGAACATTCAGTACTTC	CATGVKGGNIQYF
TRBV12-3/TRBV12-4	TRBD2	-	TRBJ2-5	TGTGCCAGCAGTTGGACTAGCGAGGAGACCCAGTACTTC	CASSWTSEETQYF
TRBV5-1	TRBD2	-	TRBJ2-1	TGCGCCAGCAGCTTGTTTGCGGGGGGGCATGAGCAGTTCTTC	CASSLFAGGHEQFF
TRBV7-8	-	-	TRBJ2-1	TGTGCCAGCAGCCCAATGGAGGTGGTGGACAATGAGCAGTTCTTC	CASSPMEVVDNEQFF
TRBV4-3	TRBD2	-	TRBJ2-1	TGCGCCAGCAGCCATGCAGGAGGGACTAGCGGGGGGGCCCTTTATGAGCAGTTCTTC	CASSHAGGTSGGALYEQFF
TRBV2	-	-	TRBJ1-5	TGTGCCAGCAGCTTCCGGGTTCCCGCCACCAATCAGCCCCAGCATTTT	CASSFRVPATNQPQHF
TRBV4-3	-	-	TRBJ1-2	TGCGCCAGCAGCCAAGATATTCGGGGGGGCCGGAGCTACACCTTC	CASSQDIRGGRSYTF
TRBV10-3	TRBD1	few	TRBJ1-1	TGTGCCATCAGTCCAACAGGGGGGAAATTTAAAGCTTTCTTT	CAISPTGGKFKAFF
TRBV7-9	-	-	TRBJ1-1	TGTGCCAGCAGTCCAGGCGGGACGCAAGCTTTCTTT	CASSPGGTQAFF
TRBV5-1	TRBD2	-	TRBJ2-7	TGCGCCAGCAACACAGAAAAGCGGGGGGTCTACGAGCAGTACTTC	CASNTEKRGVYEQYF
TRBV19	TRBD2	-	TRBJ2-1	TGTGCCAGTCAGACTAGCGGGGGGCGATACAATGAGCAGTTCTTC	CASQTSGGRYNEQFF
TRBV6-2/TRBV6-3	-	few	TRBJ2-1	TGTGCCAGCAGTTACGGCGGGGCCATACTTTACAATGAGCAGTTCTTC	CASSYGGAILYNEQFF
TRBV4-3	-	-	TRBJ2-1	TGCGCCAGCAGCCAAGATGCGGGCTCCTACAATGAGCAGTTCTTC	CASSQDAGSYNEQFF
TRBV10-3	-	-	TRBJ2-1	TGTGCAGTACGGGGACTGGATTACAATGAGCAGTTCTTC	CAVRGLDYNEQFF
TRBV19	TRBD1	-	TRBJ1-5	TGTGCCAGTAGTATAGGAGTGAGACAGGGTAATCAGCCCCAGCATTTT	CASSIGVRQGNQPQHF
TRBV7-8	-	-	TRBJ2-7	TGTGCCAGCAGCTTGCGGTTTGGCTACGAGCAGTACTTC	CASSLRFGYEQYF
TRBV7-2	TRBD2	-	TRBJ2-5	TGTGCCAGCAGCCTAAGGACTAGCGGGGGGCAAGAGACCCAGTACTTC	CASSLRTSGGQETQYF
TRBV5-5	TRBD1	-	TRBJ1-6	TGTGCCAGCACCACTGAAGGGGGCAGGGGTACACCCCTCCACTTT	CASTTEGGRGTPLHF
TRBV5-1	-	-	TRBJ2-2	TGCGCCAGCAGCTTTAACTCCAACACCGGGGAGCTGTTTTTT	CASSFNSNTGELFF
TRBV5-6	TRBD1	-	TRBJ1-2	TGTGCCAGCAGCTTGGAGACCGCAGGGGGAGGAGACTATGGCTACACCTTC	CASSLETAGGGDYGYTF
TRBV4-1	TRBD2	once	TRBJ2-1	TGCGCCAGCAGCCAAGAACCACTAGCGGGGGGGCTCAATGAGCAGTTCTTC	CASSQEPLAGGLNEQFF
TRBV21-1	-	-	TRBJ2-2	TGTGCCAGCAGCTTCCAGGACAGGGGCAACGGGGAGCTGTTTTTT	CASSFQDRGNGELFF
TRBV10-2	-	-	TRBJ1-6	TGCGCCAGCAGTGAGGAAAGCTATTCACCCCTCCACTTT	CASSEESYSPLHF
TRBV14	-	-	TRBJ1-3	TGTGCCAGCAGCCCTCAGGGGATCTCTGGAAACACCATATATTTT	CASSPQGISGNTIYF
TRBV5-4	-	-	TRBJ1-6	TGTGCCAGCAGCTTGGTGGCCGGGGATAATTCACCCCTCCACTTT	CASSLVAGDNSPLHF
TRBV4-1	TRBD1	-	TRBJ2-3	TGCGCCAGCAGGTCCGGGACAGGGAGCACAGATACGCAGTATTTT	CASRSGTGSTDTQYF
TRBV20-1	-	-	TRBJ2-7	TGCAGTGCTAGTATCCTGGCGGGGACCTACGAGCAGTACTTC	CSASILAGTYEQYF
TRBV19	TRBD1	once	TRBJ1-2	TGTGCCAGTAGTTCTCGACAGGGAAACTATGGCTACACCTTC	CASSSRQGNYGYTF
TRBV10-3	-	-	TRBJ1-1	TGTGCCATCAGTGAGGAGGGAGGACGGGGCACTGAAGCTTTCTTT	CAISEEGGRGTEAFF
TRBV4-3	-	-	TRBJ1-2	TGCGCCAGCAGCCAGGCCGGGACTGACTATGGCTACACCTTC	CASSQAGTDYGYTF
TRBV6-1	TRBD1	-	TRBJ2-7	TGTGCCAGCAGTGATTACGGGACAGGGGACGAGCAGTACTTC	CASSDYGTGDEQYF
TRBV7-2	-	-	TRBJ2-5	TGTGCCAGCAGCTTGTCGTCGGGGGTCCAGGAGACCCAGTACTTC	CASSLSSGVQETQYF